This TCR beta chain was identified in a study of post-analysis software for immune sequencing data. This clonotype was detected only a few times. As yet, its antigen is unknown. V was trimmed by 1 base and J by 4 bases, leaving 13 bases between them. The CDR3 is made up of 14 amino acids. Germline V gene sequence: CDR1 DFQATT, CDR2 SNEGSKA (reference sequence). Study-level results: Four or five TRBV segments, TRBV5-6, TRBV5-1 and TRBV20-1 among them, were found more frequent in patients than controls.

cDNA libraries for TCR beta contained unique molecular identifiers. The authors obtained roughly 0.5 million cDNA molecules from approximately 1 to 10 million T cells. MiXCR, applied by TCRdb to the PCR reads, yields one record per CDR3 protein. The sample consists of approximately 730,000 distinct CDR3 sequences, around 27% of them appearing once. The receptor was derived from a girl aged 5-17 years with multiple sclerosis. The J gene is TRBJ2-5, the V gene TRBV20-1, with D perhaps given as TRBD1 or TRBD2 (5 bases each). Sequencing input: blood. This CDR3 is CSARGEPGAETQYF. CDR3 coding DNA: TGCAGTGCTAGAGGAGAGCCCGGGGCAGAGACCCAGTACTTC.